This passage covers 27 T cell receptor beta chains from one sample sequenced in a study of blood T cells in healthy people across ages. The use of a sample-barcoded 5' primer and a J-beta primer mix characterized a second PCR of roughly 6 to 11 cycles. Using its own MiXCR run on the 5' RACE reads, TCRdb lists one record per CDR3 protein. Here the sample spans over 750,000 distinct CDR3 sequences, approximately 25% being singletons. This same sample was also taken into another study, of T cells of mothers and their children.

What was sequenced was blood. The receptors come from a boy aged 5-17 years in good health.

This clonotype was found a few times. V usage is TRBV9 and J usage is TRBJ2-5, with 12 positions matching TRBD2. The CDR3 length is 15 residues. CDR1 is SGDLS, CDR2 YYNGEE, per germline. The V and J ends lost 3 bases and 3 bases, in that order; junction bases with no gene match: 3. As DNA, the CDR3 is TGTGCCAGCAGCGGACTAGCGGGGGTTGAAGAGACCCAGTACTTC. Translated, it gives CASSGLAGVEETQYF.

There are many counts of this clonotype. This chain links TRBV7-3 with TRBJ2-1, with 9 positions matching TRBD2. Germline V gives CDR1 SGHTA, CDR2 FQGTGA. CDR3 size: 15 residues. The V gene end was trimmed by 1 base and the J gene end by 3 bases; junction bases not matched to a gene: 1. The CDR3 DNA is TGTGCCAGCAGCTTAAGCGGGGGGGGCTACAATGAGCAGTTCTTC. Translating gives CASSLSGGGYNEQFF.

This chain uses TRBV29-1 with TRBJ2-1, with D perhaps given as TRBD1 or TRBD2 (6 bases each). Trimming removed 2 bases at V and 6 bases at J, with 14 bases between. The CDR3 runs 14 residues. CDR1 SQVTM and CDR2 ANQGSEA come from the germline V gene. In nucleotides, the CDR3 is TGCAGCGTTGAAAGGGGGGTTAAGGGCAATGAGCAGTTCTTC. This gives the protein CSVERGVKGNEQFF.

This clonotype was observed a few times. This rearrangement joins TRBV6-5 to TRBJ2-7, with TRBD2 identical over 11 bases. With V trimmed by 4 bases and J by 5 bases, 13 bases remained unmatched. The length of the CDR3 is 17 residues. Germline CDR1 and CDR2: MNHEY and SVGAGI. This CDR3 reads CASSSLLDRLAGHEQYF. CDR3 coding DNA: TGTGCCAGCAGTTCCCTACTTGATCGACTAGCGGGACACGAGCAGTACTTC.

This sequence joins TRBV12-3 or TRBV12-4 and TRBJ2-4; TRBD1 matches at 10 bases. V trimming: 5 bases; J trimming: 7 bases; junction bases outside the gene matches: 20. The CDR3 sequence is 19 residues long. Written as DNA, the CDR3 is TGTGCCAGCAGTCAGCGGGACAGGGGCCTCATATTGGGGGGGAACATTCAGTACTTC. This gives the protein CASSQRDRGLILGGNIQYF.

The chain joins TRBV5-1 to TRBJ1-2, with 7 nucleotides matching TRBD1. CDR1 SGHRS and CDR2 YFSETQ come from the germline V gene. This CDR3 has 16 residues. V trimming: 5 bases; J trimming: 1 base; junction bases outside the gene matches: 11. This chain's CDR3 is CASRANRDSLNYGYTF. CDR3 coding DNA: TGCGCCAGCAGGGCTAACCGGGACAGCCTTAACTATGGCTACACCTTC.

Here the CDR3 reads CASTRGDPYNEQFF. The CDR3 coding sequence is TGTGCCAGCACCCGGGGGGATCCCTACAATGAGCAGTTCTTC. The V gene is TRBV11-3, the J gene TRBJ2-5; 7 bases agree with TRBD2. The DNA matches TRBJ2-1 better at its end, which makes the J call doubtful. Germline V gene data show CDR1 as SGHNT and CDR2 as YENEEA. CDR3 length: 14 amino acids.

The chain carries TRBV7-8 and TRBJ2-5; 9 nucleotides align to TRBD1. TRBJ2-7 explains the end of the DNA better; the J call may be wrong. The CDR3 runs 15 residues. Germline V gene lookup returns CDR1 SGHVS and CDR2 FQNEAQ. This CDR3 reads CASSWRQGVSYEQYF. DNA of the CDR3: TGTGCCAGCAGCTGGCGACAGGGGGTCTCCTACGAGCAGTACTTC.

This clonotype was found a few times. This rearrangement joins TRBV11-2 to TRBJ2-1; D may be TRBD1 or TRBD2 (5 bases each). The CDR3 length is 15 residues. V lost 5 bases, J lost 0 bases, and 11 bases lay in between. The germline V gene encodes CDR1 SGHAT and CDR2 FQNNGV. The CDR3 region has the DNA TGTGCCAGCAGCCCTCCGGGGCTCTCCTACAATGAGCAGTTCTTC. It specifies CASSPPGLSYNEQFF.

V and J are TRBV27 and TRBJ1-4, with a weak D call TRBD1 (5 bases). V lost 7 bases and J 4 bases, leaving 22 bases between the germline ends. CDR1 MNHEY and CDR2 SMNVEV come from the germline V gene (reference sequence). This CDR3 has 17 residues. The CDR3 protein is CASTPNGAGLFNEKLFF. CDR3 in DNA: TGTGCCAGCACCCCAAACGGGGCAGGCCTTTTTAATGAAAAACTGTTTTTT. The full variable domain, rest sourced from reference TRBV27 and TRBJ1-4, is EAQVTQNPRYLITVTGKKLTVTCSQNMNHEYMSWYRQDPGLGLRQIYYSMNVEVTDKGDVPEGYKVSRKEKRNFPLILESPSPNQTSLYFCASTPNGAGLFNEKLFFGSGTQLSVL.

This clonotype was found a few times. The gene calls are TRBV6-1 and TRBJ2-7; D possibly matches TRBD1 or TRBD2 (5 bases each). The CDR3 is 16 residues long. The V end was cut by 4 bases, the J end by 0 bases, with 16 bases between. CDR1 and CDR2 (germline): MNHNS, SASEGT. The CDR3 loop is CASSVRGTASSYEQYF. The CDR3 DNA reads TGTGCCAGCAGTGTGAGAGGGACCGCATCCTCCTACGAGCAGTACTTC.

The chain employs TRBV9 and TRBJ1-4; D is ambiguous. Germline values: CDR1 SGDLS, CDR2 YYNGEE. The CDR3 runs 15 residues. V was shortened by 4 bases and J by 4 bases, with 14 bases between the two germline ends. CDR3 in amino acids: CASSQNEGRNEKLFF. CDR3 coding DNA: TGTGCCAGCAGCCAGAATGAGGGCCGTAATGAAAAACTGTTTTTT.

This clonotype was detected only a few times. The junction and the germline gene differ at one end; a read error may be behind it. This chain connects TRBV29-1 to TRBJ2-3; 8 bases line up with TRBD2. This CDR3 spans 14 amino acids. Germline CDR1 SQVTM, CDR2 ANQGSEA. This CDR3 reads CGVDDSGVTDTQYF. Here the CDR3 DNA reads TGCGGCGTTGACGATAGCGGGGTCACAGATACGCAGTATTTT.

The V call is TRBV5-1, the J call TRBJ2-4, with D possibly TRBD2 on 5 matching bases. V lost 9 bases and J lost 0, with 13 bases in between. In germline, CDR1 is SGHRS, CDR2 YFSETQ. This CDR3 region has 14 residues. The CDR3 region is CATQLELAKNIQYF. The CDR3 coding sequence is TGCGCCACTCAACTAGAATTAGCCAAAAACATTCAGTACTTC.

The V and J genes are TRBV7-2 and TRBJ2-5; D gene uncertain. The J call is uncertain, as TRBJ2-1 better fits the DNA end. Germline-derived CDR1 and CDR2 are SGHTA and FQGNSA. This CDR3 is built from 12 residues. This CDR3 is CASSLWINEQFF. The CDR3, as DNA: TGTGCCAGCAGCTTATGGATCAATGAGCAGTTCTTC.

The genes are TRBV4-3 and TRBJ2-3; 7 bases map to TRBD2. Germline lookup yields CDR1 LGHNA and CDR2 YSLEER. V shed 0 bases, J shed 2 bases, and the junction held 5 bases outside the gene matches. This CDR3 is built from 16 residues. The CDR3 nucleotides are TGCGCCAGCAGCCAAGAGGGGGGGGTAGCCACAGATACGCAGTATTTT. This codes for CASSQEGGVATDTQYF.

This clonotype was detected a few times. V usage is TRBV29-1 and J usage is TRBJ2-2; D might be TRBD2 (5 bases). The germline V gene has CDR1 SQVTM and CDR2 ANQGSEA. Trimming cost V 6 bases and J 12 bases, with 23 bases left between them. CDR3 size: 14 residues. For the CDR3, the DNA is TGCAGCGTGAGAGTCACCGGGGAGCTCGAGAAGCTGTTTTTT. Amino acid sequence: CSVRVTGELEKLFF.

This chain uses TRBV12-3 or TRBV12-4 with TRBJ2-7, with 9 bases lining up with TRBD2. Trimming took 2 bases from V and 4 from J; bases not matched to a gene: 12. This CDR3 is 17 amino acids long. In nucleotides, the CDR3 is TGTGCCAGCAGTTTACGGTTCGGGCTAGCGGGACAGTACGAGCAGTACTTC. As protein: CASSLRFGLAGQYEQYF.

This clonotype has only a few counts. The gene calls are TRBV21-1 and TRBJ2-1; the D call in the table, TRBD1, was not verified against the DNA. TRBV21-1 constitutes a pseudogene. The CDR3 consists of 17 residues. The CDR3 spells CASSNQRRTGEYNEQFF. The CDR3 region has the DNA TGTGCCAGCAGCAACCAACGGCGGACAGGAGAGTACAATGAGCAGTTCTTC.

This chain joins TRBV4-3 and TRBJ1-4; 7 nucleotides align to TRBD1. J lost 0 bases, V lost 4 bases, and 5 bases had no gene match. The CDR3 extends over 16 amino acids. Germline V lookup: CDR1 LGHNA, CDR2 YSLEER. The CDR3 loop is CASSRTTGATNEKLFF. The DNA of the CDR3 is TGCGCCAGCAGCCGCACTACAGGGGCAACTAATGAAAAACTGTTTTTT.

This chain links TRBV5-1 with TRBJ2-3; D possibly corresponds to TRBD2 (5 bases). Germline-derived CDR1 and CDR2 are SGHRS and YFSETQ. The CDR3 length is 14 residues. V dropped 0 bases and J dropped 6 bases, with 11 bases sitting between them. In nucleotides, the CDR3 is TGCGCCAGCAGCTTGGACCGGGGATTGGATACGCAGTATTTT. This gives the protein CASSLDRGLDTQYF.

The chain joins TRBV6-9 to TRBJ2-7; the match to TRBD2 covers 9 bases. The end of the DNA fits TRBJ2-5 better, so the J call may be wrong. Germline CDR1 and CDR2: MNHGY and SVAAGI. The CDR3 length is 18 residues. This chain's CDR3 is CASSYIRMTSGYQETQYF. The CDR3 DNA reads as TGTGCCAGCAGTTATATCCGAATGACTAGCGGATACCAAGAGACCCAGTACTTC.

In DNA, the CDR3 is TGCGCCAGCAGCCTCCTGGTGGGGGTAGAGTCTGAAGCTTTCTTT. Translated, it gives CASSLLVGVESEAFF. The chain links TRBV4-1 to TRBJ1-1; D might be TRBD1 (5 bases). Germline CDR1 MGHRA, CDR2 YSYEKL. Trimming shortened V by 4 bases and J by 6 bases, and 18 bases separated the two germline ends. The CDR3 spans 15 residues.

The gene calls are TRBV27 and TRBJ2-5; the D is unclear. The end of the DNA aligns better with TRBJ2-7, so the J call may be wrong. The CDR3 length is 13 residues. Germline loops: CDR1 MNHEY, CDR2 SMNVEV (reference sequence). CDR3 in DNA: TGTGCCAGCAGTTTCTCTCCTTACTACGAGCAGTACTTC. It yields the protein CASSFSPYYEQYF.

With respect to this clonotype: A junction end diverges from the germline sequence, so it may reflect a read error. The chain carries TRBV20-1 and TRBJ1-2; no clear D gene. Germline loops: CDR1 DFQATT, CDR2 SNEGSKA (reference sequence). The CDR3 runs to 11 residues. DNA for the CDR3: TGCAGTGACGGGTCTAACTATGGCCACACCTTC. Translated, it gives CSDGSNYGHTF.

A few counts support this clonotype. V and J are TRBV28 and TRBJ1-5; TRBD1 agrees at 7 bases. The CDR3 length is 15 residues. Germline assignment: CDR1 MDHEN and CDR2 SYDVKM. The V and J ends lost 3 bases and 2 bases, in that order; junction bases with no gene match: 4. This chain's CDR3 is CASSFDRARNQPQHF. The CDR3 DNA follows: TGTGCCAGCAGTTTTGACAGGGCGCGCAATCAGCCCCAGCATTTT.

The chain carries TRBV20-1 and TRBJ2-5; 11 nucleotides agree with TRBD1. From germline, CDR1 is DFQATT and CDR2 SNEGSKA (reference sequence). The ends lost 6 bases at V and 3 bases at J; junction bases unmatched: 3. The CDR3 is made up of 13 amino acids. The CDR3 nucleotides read TGCAGTGCATGGACAGGGGGCGAAGAGACCCAGTACTTC. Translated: CSAWTGGEETQYF.